This T cell receptor beta chain was sequenced for a study of T cell responses to AZD1222 COVID-19 vaccine. Turning to the study itself: Whether given at about 4 or about 12 weeks, second doses were pooled. Study-level results: Donor demographics were predominantly white British with a female majority; clonal diversity may be underestimated. Spike-wide coverage was observed for vaccine-associated CD4 TCRs, with dominant responses at 160-218 and 743-854. Following two doses of AZD1222, Spike-specific TCR breadth and depth rose.

Assay used: immunoSEQ multiplex PCR; TCRdb lists only in-frame clones, some missing. The sample carries some 100,000 clones, 87% recorded once. Details on this clone: Its target is not known.

J was trimmed by 7 bases and V by 8 bases; bases with no gene match: 9. Germline lookup yields CDR1 SEHNR and CDR2 FQNEAQ (reference sequence). This CDR3 contains 15 residues. Sequenced material: peripheral blood, taken on day 0 of AZD1222 vaccination. The TCR originated in an adult in good health. This chain links TRBV7-9 with TRBJ1-6; 9 positions match TRBD1. This CDR3 reads CASRNRTGDNSPLHF. CDR3 nucleotide sequence: TGTGCCAGCCGCAACCGGACAGGGGACAATTCACCCCTCCACTTT.